This TCR beta chain was retrieved from a study of HIV-infected patients and healthy controls. Germline V gives CDR1 MNHEY, CDR2 SVGEGT. V shed 2 bases and J shed 0 bases, with 9 bases lying between them. The CDR3 has 15 amino acids. TCRdb re-called the 5' RACE reads through MiXCR, storing one row per CDR3 protein. The sample carries approximately 67,000 distinct CDR3 sequences, approximately 15% recorded once. This clonotype was seen more than once but under ten times. Material: CD4+ T cells from blood. This chain links TRBV6-2 or TRBV6-3 with TRBJ2-3; D is undetermined. The origin of this receptor is a human donor in good health. Written as DNA, the CDR3 is TGTGCCAGCAGTTACGGGTCGGATAGCACAGATACGCAGTATTTT. Protein product: CASSYGSDSTDTQYF.